This is a list of T cell receptor beta chains from one sample in a study of cytomegalovirus exposure and HLA in healthy donors. Data came from immunoSEQ multiplex PCR; TCRdb stores just in-frame clones and leaves some out. The sample lists 70,000 to 95,000 clones; under 80% were seen once. The specimen was PBMCs. The receptors were gathered from a man aged 25-45 years in good health and CMV-seropositive. The CDR3 runs from the conserved cysteine through the conserved F or W. The D gene is left open where the match is weak. Only part of the rows carry a size: once, few, many, or a class if the clone is expanded.

d_call | j_call | clone_size | v_call | cdr3_aa | cdr3_nt
TRBD2 | TRBJ2-2 | NA | TRBV2 | CASSDERGASGITGELFF | TGTGCCAGCAGTGACGAGCGGGGCGCCTCCGGGATCACCGGGGAGCTGTTTTTT
NA | TRBJ1-5 | few | TRBV19 | CASSIVPQASQPQHF | TGTGCCAGTAGTATAGTTCCTCAGGCCAGCCAGCCCCAGCATTTT
NA | TRBJ2-3 | NA | TRBV5-4 | CASSIGLLTHSNTQYF | TGTGCCAGCAGCATCGGACTTCTCACGCACTCAAATACGCAGTATTTT
TRBD1 | TRBJ1-6 | NA | TRBV7-9 | CASTRQGIGPLHF | TGTGCCAGCACCCGACAGGGGATAGGGCCCCTCCACTTT
TRBD1 | TRBJ2-7 | once | TRBV15 | CATSRQGQGTYEQYF | TGTGCCACCAGCAGACAAGGACAGGGGACCTACGAGCAGTACTTC
TRBD1 | TRBJ2-5 | NA | TRBV5-1 | CASSLAGFTGGQETQYF | TGCGCCAGCAGCTTGGCCGGGTTCACAGGGGGTCAAGAGACCCAGTACTTC
NA | TRBJ2-1 | NA | TRBV7-9 | CSSSSLGPPRYNEQFF | TGTTCCAGCAGCTCGCTGGGTCCCCCCAGGTACAATGAGCAGTTCTTC
NA | TRBJ1-4 | NA | TRBV6-5 | CASSYSIPRLNEKLFF | TGTGCCAGCAGTTACTCGATCCCCAGGCTTAATGAAAAACTGTTTTTT
NA | TRBJ1-6 | NA | TRBV11-2 | CASSLNPGFFNSPLHF | TGTGCCAGCAGCTTAAACCCGGGGTTTTTTAATTCACCCCTCCACTTT
TRBD1 | TRBJ2-3 | NA | TRBV5-1 | CASATGSTDTQYF | TGCGCCAGCGCGACAGGGAGCACAGATACGCAGTATTTT
TRBD2 | TRBJ2-1 | once | TRBV9 | CASSARVGTVTSGLYNEQFF | TGTGCCAGCAGCGCCCGTGTCGGAACCGTGACTAGCGGTCTCTACAATGAGCAGTTCTTC
NA | TRBJ2-7 | NA | TRBV19 | CASSIDLGRGSYEQYF | TGTGCCAGTAGTATAGATCTCGGCAGGGGTTCCTACGAGCAGTACTTC
TRBD2 | TRBJ2-7 | NA | TRBV11-2 | CASSPGTSPYEQYF | TGTGCCAGCAGCCCCGGGACTAGCCCCTACGAGCAGTACTTC
TRBD1 | TRBJ2-5 | NA | TRBV7-2 | CASSLDWAGGPASRETQYF | TGTGCCAGCAGCTTAGATTGGGCAGGGGGCCCTGCGAGTCGAGAGACCCAGTACTTC
NA | TRBJ1-5 | few | TRBV6-5 | CASSEGEGNQPQHF | TGTGCCAGCAGTGAAGGGGAGGGCAATCAGCCCCAGCATTTT
TRBD1 | TRBJ2-1 | NA | TRBV7-9 | CASSRGTGAYNEQFF | TGTGCCAGCAGCCGGGGGACAGGGGCTTACAATGAGCAGTTCTTC
TRBD1 | TRBJ2-7 | few | TRBV29-1 | CSVGRPGTGNHEQYF | TGCAGCGTTGGTCGTCCCGGGACAGGGAATCACGAGCAGTACTTC
TRBD2 | TRBJ2-3 | NA | TRBV9 | CASSPGGFGTDTQYF | TGTGCCAGCAGCCCGGGGGGTTTTGGCACAGATACGCAGTATTTT
TRBD2 | TRBJ2-1 | NA | TRBV27 | CASSPRGGPYNEQFF | TGTGCCAGCAGTCCTCGGGGGGGCCCTTACAATGAGCAGTTCTTC
NA | TRBJ2-5 | NA | TRBV19 | CASSISRGETQYF | TGTGCCAGTAGTATATCACGGGGTGAGACCCAGTACTTC
TRBD1 | TRBJ1-4 | NA | TRBV6-1 | CASSESLTGVNNEKLFF | TGTGCCAGCAGTGAAAGTCTAACAGGGGTAAATAATGAAAAACTGTTTTTT
NA | TRBJ1-3 | once | TRBV2 | CASSAEVQGFSGNTIYF | TGTGCCAGCAGTGCCGAGGTACAGGGTTTCTCTGGAAACACCATATATTTT
TRBD1 | TRBJ1-2 | NA | TRBV19 | CASSRTGGVLYDGYTF | TGTGCCAGTAGCCGGACAGGGGGCGTCTTATACGACGGCTACACCTTC
NA | TRBJ1-4 | NA | TRBV7-9 | CSSSLGRQSTNEKLFF | TGTTCCAGCAGCTTAGGTCGACAGTCAACTAATGAAAAACTGTTTTTT
NA | TRBJ1-5 | NA | TRBV19 | CASMGGEYRPQHF | TGTGCCAGTATGGGGGGAGAGTATCGGCCCCAGCATTTT
NA | TRBJ2-2 | NA | TRBV19 | CASKNWNTGELFF | TGTGCCAGCAAAAATTGGAACACCGGGGAGCTGTTTTTT
NA | TRBJ1-6 | NA | TRBV18 | CASSPSAVRSYNSPLHF | TGTGCCAGCTCACCATCCGCTGTTCGGAGCTATAATTCCCCCCTCCACTTT
TRBD1 | TRBJ1-5 | NA | TRBV2 | CASSEGTGGNQPQHF | TGTGCCAGCAGTGAAGGGACAGGGGGCAATCAGCCCCAGCATTTT
NA | TRBJ1-4 | NA | TRBV2 | CASSEQPEGQLFF | TGTGCCAGCAGTGAACAACCGGAGGGGCAACTGTTTTTT
TRBD1 | TRBJ2-7 | many | TRBV6-1 | CASSEAGDSSYEQYF | TGTGCCAGCAGTGAAGCGGGGGACAGCTCCTACGAGCAGTACTTC
TRBD2 | TRBJ2-3 | NA | TRBV5-1 | CASSRLAGGPNVGTDTQYF | TGCGCCAGCAGCCGACTAGCGGGGGGGCCGAATGTGGGCACAGATACGCAGTATTTT
TRBD1 | TRBJ1-2 | NA | TRBV6-5 | CASRGTGGAYGYTF | TGTGCCAGCCGCGGGACAGGGGGCGCCTATGGCTACACCTTC
NA | TRBJ2-5 | NA | TRBV7-2 | CASSLEVGARETQYF | TGTGCCAGCAGCTTAGAAGTCGGAGCAAGAGAGACCCAGTACTTC
NA | TRBJ2-5 | few | TRBV2 | CASATRQETQYF | TGTGCCAGCGCGACGAGGCAAGAGACCCAGTACTTC
TRBD1 | TRBJ2-5 | NA | TRBV5-6 | CASSADRGPRTQYF | TGTGCCAGCAGCGCCGACAGGGGCCCAAGGACCCAGTACTTC